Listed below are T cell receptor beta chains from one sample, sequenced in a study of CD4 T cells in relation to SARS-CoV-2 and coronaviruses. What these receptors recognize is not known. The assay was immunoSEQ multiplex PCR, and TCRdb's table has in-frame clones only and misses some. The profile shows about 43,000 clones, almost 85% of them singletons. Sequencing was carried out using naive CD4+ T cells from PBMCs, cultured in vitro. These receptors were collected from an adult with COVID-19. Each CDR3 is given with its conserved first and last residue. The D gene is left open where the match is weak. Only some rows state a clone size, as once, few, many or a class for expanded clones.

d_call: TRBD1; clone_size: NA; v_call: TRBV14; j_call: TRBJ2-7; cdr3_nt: TGTGCCAGCAGCCTCCGGGACAGGGAGGGGAACGAGCAGTACTTC; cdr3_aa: CASSLRDREGNEQYF
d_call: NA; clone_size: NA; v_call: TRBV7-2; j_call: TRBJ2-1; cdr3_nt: TGTGCCAGCAGCTTGATAAGGGAATATGAGCAGTTCTTC; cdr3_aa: CASSLIREYEQFF
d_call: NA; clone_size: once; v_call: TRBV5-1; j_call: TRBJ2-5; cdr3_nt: TGCGCCAGCAGCTTGGGCCCCCCGCACTTCACCCCGGGCGAGACCCAGTACTTC; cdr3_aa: CASSLGPPHFTPGETQYF
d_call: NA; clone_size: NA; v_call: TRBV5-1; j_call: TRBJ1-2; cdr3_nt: TGCGCCAGCAGCCCTCAGGGAGACTATGGCTACACCTTC; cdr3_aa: CASSPQGDYGYTF
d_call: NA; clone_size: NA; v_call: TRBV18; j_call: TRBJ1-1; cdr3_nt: TGTGCCAGCTCACTTGGGCGGAGCTCCTTGAACACTGAAGCTTTCTTT; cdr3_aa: CASSLGRSSLNTEAFF
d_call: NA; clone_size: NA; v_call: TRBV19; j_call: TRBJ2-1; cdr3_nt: TGTGCCAGTAGTATAGGCTCCAGTAAGCGGCGGCCCAGCTCCTACAATGAGCAGTTCTTC; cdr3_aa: CASSIGSSKRRPSSYNEQFF
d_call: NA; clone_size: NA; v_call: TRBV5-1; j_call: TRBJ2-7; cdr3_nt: TGCGCCAGCAGCCACCCCTACAGGGATAAACACTACGAGCAGTACTTC; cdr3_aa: CASSHPYRDKHYEQYF
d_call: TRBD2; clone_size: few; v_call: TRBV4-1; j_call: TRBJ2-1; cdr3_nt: TGCGCCAGCAGCCAAGTCGCTCGCGGGAGGGCCACCTACAATGAGCAGTTCTTC; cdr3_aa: CASSQVARGRATYNEQFF
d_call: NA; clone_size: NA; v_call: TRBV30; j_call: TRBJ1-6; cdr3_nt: TGTGCCTGGAGTGTGTCTGACTTTAATTCACCCCTCCACTTT; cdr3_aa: CAWSVSDFNSPLHF
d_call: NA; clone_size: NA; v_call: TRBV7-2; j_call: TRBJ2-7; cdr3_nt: TGTGCCAGCAGCTTAATCTCAGGGGACCTCTACGAGCAGTACTTC; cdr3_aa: CASSLISGDLYEQYF
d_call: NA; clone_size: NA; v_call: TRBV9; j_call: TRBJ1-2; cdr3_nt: TGTGCCAGCAGCGTAGGTTGGGGTTCTGGCTACACCTTC; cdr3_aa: CASSVGWGSGYTF
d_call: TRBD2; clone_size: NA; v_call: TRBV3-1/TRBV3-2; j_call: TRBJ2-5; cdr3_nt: TGTGCCAGCAGCCAACTAGCGGGAGCAGAGACCCAGTACTTC; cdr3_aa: CASSQLAGAETQYF
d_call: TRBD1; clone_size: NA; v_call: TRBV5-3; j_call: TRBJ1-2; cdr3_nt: TGTGCCAGAAGCTTCTATGGGGGGACAGGGGGCCGTTTTGCTGGCTACACCTTC; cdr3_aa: CARSFYGGTGGRFAGYTF
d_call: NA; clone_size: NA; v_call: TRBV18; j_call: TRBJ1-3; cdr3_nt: TGTGCCAGCTCACCCTCCCTAGCGGGCTCTGGAAACACCATATATTTT; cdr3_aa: CASSPSLAGSGNTIYF
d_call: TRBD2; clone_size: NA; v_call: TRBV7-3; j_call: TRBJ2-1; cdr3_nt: TGTGCCAGCAGCTTGCTAGCGGGAGAGGGCAATGAGCAGTTCTTC; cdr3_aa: CASSLLAGEGNEQFF
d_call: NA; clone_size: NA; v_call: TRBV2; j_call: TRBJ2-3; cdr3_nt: TGTGCCAGCAGTGAAGCGCTTCAGGGGGATACGCAGTATTTT; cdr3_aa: CASSEALQGDTQYF
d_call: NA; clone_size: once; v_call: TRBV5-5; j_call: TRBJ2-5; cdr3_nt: TGTGCCAGCAGCTTTAGTAGCGGACAAGAGACCCAGTACTTC; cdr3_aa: CASSFSSGQETQYF
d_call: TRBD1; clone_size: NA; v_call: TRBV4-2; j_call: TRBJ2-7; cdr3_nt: TGTGCCAGCAGCCAACAAGACAGGGGCAACGGCGAGCAGTACTTC; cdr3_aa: CASSQQDRGNGEQYF
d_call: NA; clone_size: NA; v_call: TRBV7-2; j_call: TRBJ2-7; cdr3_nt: TGTGCCAGCAGCTCAGTTGGCCGCCCCCCCAGCTACGAGCAGTACTTC; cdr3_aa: CASSSVGRPPSYEQYF
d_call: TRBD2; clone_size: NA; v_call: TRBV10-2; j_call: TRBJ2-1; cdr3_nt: TGCGCCAGCAGTGAGGGGACTAGATTTAACGATGAGCAGTTCTTC; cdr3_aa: CASSEGTRFNDEQFF
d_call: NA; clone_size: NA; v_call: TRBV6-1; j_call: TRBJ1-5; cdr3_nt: TGTGCCAGCAGTGAACGCAGGGGAAATCAGCCCCAGCATTTT; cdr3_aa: CASSERRGNQPQHF
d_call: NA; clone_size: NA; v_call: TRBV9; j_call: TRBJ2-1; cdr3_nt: TGTGCCAGCAGCGTAGTGTACTCTCGGGCTGGGTATTACAATGAGCAGTTCTTC; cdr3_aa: CASSVVYSRAGYYNEQFF
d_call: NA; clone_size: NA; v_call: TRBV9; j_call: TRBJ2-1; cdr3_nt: TGTGCCAGCAGCGTTTATGCAAGCTCCTACAATGAGCAGTTCTTC; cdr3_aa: CASSVYASSYNEQFF
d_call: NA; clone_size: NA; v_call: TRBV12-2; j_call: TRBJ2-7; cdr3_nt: TGTGCAAGTCGCGGGGGGACTAGCGGAAACTACGAGCAGTACTTC; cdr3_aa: CASRGGTSGNYEQYF
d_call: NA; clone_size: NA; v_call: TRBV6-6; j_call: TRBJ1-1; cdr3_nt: TGTGCCAGCAGTTACGACCGTCCCCAAGCTTTCTTT; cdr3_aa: CASSYDRPQAFF
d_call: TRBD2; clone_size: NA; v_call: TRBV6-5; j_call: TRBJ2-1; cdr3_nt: TGTGCCAGCAGCGGAGCGGGAGGCCCATACAATGAGCAGTTCTTC; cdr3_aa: CASSGAGGPYNEQFF
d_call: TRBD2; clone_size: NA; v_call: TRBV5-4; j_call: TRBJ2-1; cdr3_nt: TGTGCCAGCAGCTTCCCGCCTAGCGGGGACTACAATGAGCAGTTCTTC; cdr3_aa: CASSFPPSGDYNEQFF
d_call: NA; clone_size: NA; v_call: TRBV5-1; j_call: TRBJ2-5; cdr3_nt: TGCGCCAGCAGCTTGGCCGGCAAAAGGGCGGGGCCACAAGAGACCCAGTACTTC; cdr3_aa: CASSLAGKRAGPQETQYF
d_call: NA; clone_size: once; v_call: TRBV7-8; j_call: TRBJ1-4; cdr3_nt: TGTGCCAGCAGCTTAGCGTTCGGTGAAAAACTGTTTTTT; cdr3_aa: CASSLAFGEKLFF
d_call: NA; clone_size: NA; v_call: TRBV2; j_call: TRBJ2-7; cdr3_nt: TGTGCCAGCAGTGTTCGCCTTTCCTACGAGCAGTACTTC; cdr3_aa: CASSVRLSYEQYF
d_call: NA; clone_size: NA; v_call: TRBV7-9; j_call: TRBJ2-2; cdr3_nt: TGTGCCACCAGGGGCTTCACCGGGGAGCTGTTTTTT; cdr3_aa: CATRGFTGELFF
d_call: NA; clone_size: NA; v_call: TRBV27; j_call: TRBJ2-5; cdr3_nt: TGTGCCAGCAGTTTAGAGTTGGGTTTAAAAGAGACCCAGTACTTC; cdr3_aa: CASSLELGLKETQYF
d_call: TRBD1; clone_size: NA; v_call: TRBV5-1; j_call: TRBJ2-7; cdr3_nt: TGCGCCAGCAGCCCTCGACAGGGGGTTTCGTACGAGCAGTACTTC; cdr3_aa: CASSPRQGVSYEQYF
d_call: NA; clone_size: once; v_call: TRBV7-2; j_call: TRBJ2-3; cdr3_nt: TGTGCCAGCAGCACGCGGGGCCAAAGCCCAGATACGCAGTATTTT; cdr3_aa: CASSTRGQSPDTQYF
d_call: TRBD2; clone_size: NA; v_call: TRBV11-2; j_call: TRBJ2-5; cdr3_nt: TGTGCCAGCAGCTTAGACCAAGCGGGAGGGCGGGAGACCCAGTACTTC; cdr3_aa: CASSLDQAGGRETQYF
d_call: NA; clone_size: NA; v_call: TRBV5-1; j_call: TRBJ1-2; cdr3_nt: TGCGCCAGCAGTCCTACTAACTATGGCTACACCTTC; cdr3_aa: CASSPTNYGYTF
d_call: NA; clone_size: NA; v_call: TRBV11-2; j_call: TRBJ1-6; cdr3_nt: TGTGCCAGCTCCGGCCGGGGGCGAGATTCACCCCTCCACTTT; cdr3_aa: CASSGRGRDSPLHF
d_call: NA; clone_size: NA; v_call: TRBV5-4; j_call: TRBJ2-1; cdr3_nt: TGTGCCAGCAGCTGGGGTCGGGATGAGCAGTTCTTC; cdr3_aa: CASSWGRDEQFF
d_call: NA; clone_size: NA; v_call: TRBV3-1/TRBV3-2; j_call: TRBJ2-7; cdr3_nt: TGTGCCAGCAGCCAAGGACCCTACGAGCAGTACTTC; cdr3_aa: CASSQGPYEQYF
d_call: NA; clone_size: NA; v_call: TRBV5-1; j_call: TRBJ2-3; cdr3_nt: TGCGCCAGCAGCTCCCAGGGTGTCGGGATAGTGATAGATACGCAGTATTTT; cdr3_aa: CASSSQGVGIVIDTQYF
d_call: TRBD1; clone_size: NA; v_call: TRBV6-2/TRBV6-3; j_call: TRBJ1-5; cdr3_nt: TGTGCCAGCAGCCAGGGACAGGGATATGGCAATCAGCCCCAGCATTTT; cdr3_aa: CASSQGQGYGNQPQHF
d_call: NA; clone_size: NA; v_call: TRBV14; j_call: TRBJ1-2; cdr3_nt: TGTGCCAGCAGCCAACAACGGGTCTATGGCTACACCTTC; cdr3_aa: CASSQQRVYGYTF
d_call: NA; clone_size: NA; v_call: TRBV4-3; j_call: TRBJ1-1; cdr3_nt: TGCGCCAGCAGCCAAGATTTAGGGAGGAGCACTGAAGCTTTCTTT; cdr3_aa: CASSQDLGRSTEAFF
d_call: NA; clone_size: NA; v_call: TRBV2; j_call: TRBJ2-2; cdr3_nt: TGTGCCAGCAGTGACCCGGGGGTCACCGGGGAGCTGTTTTTT; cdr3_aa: CASSDPGVTGELFF
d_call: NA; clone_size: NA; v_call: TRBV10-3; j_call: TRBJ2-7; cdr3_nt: TGTGCCATCAGTGATTGGGGGGACGAGCAGTACTTC; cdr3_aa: CAISDWGDEQYF
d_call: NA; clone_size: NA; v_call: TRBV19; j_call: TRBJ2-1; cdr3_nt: TGTGCCAGTACTATTGGCGTGGGCGGGGCATGGGACAATGAGCAGTTCTTC; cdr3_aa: CASTIGVGGAWDNEQFF
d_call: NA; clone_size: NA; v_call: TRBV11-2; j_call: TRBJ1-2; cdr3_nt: TGTGCCAGCAGCTTAGGTGGACCCGCAGGGGCTGGCTACACCTTC; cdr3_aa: CASSLGGPAGAGYTF